The TCR beta chain under discussion was sequenced for a study of shared clonotypes between healthy human individuals. Details on this clone: Its antigen is currently unknown.

Broader study findings: The study sampled only blood, and tissue repertoires likely differ.

Produced via immunoSEQ multiplex PCR; TCRdb's table is partial and in-frame only. The sample yields about 1.1 million clones, 75% to 80% seen once. The V gene's germline CDR1 is SGHTA and CDR2 FQGTGA. The V end was cut by 3 bases, the J end by 4 bases, with 13 bases between. The CDR3 contains 15 residues. Healthy adults negative for HIV, lacking recent acute infections or vaccinations, served as donors. Those who donated, Caucasian adults without exception, all lived in Nashville, Tennessee. This sequence originates from a man younger than 35 in good health. Some clones in this sample may be carry-over from other donors' samples. The chain joins TRBV7-3 to TRBJ2-1; a possible D gene is TRBD2 (6 bases). The sequenced sample consisted of memory CD4+ T cells from PBMCs. Stated subset: CD45RA-negative fraction. The CDR3 region is CASSLRGEAYNEQFF. CDR3 DNA sequence: TGTGCCAGCAGCTTGCGGGGAGAGGCATACAATGAGCAGTTCTTC.